The following is a TCR beta chain sequence with its context. This CDR3 has 15 residues. Germline CDR1 and CDR2: ENHRY and SYGVKD. V lost 3 bases and J lost 2, with 13 bases in between. This entry belongs to a study of blood T cell repertoires in COVID-19. About the study: The United States, Italy and Spain supplied acute and convalescent COVID-19 samples. T cells, B-cell-depleted T cells, or PBMCs provided the cDNA or gDNA that served as material.

The assay was immunoSEQ multiplex PCR, and TCRdb's table has in-frame clones only and misses some. The sample carries about 380,000 clones, about 89% recorded once. Sample: peripheral blood. The chain carries TRBV10-3 and TRBJ1-2; D is unclear. The TCR was taken from a man between 35 and 55 years old with acute or convalescent COVID-19. In DNA, the CDR3 is TGTGCCATCAGTGATATTCGAACGGGAAACTATGGCTACACCTTC. Residues: CAISDIRTGNYGYTF.